This entry concerns a single T cell receptor beta chain. MiXCR, run by TCRdb on the reads, gives a single entry per CDR3 protein. This sample carries 490,000 or so distinct CDR3 sequences, 10% to 12% of them seen once, and the ten largest clones take more than 8.5%. The data stem from a study of T cell repertoires in cytomegalovirus infection. CDR3 length equals 13 residues. Germline V gives CDR1 MNHEY, CDR2 SVGAGI. Trimming cost V 2 bases and J 7 bases; bases outside gene matches: 4. Material for sequencing was PBMCs. This receptor was obtained from a human donor in good health (CMV status not recorded). Some clones in this sample may be carry-over from other donors' samples. The V gene is TRBV6-5, the J gene TRBJ2-7; 8 positions match TRBD2. In DNA form, the CDR3 reads TGTGCCAGCAGTTACGGACTAGCTGGGGAGCAGTACTTC. Its protein product is CASSYGLAGEQYF.